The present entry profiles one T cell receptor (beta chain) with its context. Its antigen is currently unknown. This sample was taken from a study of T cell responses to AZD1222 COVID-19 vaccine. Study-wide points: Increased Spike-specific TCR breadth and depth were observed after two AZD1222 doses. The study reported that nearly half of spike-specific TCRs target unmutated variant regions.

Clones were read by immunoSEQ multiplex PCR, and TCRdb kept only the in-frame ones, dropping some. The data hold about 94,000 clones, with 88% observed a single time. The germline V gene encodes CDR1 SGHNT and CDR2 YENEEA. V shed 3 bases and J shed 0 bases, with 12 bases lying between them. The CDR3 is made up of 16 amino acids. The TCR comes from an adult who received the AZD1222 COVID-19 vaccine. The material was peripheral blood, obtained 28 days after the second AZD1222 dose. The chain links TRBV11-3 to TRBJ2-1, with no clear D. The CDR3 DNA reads TGTGCCAGCAGCTTGGCGGCAAGAAGCTCCTACAATGAGCAGTTCTTC. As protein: CASSLAARSSYNEQFF.